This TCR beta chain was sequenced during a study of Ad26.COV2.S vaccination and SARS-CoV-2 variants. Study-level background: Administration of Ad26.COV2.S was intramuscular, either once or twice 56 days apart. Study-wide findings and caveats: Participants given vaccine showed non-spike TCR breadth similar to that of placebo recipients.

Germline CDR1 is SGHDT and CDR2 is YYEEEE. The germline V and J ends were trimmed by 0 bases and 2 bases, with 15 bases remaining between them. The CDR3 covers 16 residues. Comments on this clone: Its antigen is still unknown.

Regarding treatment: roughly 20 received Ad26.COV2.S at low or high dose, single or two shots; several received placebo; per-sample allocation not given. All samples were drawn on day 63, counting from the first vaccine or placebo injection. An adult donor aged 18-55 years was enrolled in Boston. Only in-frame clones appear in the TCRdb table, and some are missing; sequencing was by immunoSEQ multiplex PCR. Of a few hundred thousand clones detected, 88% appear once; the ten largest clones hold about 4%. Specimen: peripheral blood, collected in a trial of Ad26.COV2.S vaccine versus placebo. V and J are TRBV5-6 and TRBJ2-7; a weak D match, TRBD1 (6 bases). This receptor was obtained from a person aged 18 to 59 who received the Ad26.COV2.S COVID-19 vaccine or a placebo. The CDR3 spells CASSLGTGQPAYEQYF. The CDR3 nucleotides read TGTGCCAGCAGCTTGGGAACTGGACAGCCGGCCTACGAGCAGTACTTC.